Below are 8 T cell receptor beta chains sequenced from a single sample in a study of cytomegalovirus exposure and HLA in healthy donors. PCR involved 60 Vbeta and 13 Jbeta primers. Sequencing used immunoSEQ multiplex PCR; TCRdb keeps in-frame clones, though not all of them. The sample has under 35,000 clones, about 65% seen once. Specimen: PBMCs. The receptors shown here come from a man in his fifties or sixties in good health and CMV-seropositive.

V gene TRBV7-8 combines with J gene TRBJ1-1; the D is unclear. The CDR3 covers 15 residues. Germline loops: CDR1 SGHVS, CDR2 FQNEAQ. With 2 bases removed from V and 0 bases from J, the gap between germline ends came to 10 bases. The CDR3 protein is CASSLFAQLNTEAFF. The CDR3 DNA is TGTGCCAGCAGCTTATTCGCGCAACTGAACACTGAAGCTTTCTTT.

This sequence joins TRBV30 and TRBJ2-5; TRBD2 matches 7 bases. Germline CDR1 reads GTSNPN; CDR2 reads SVGIG (reference sequence). After removal of 2 bases from V and 5 bases from J, the junction contained 8 bases not matched to a gene. The CDR3 has 14 amino acids. The CDR3 region has the DNA TGTGCCTGGAGTATCGGCGGGAGCTGGGAGACCCAGTACTTC. It is translated as CAWSIGGSWETQYF.

This chain uses TRBV4-1 with TRBJ2-5; 9 bases are a match to TRBD1. CDR3 length equals 17 residues. Per germline, CDR1 MGHRA and CDR2 YSYEKL. The V segment lost 0 bases and the J segment 5 bases; nucleotides outside the gene matches: 10. The CDR3: CASSQDSGTGWGETQYF. CDR3 nucleotides: TGCGCCAGCAGCCAAGATTCAGGGACAGGGTGGGGGGAGACCCAGTACTTC.

The V and J genes are TRBV6-1 and TRBJ1-5; 7 positions match TRBD1. Looked up from germline, CDR1 is MNHNS and CDR2 is SASEGT. The CDR3 loop spans 13 amino acids. J lost 3 bases, V lost 7 bases, and 3 bases had no gene match. The CDR3 DNA reads TGTGCCAGCACGGACAGGACCAATCAGCCCCAGCATTTT. Translating it yields CASTDRTNQPQHF.

The rearrangement joins TRBV5-6 to TRBJ2-7, with D unclear. Germline CDR1 and CDR2: SGHDT and YYEEEE. The CDR3 runs 16 residues. Trimming removed 1 base from V and 1 base from J, with 15 bases in between. In DNA form, the CDR3 reads TGTGCCAGCAGCTTGTTCCAACTCAAAATATCCTACGAGCAGTACTTC. Its protein is CASSLFQLKISYEQYF.

The rearrangement uses TRBV10-3 and TRBJ2-1, with a possible D match to TRBD2 (5 bases). Trimming cost V 4 bases and J 5 bases, with 12 bases left between them. CDR1 and CDR2 (germline): ENHRY, SYGVKD. The CDR3 has 14 residues. CDR3 bases: TGTGCCATCAGTGCCTCTAATAGCGACAATGAGCAGTTCTTC. This codes for CAISASNSDNEQFF.

The J gene is TRBJ2-5, the V gene TRBV15, with 12 bases identical to TRBD2. The V and J ends lost 2 bases and 3 bases, in that order; junction bases with no gene match: 10. Germline V gene data show CDR1 as LNHNV and CDR2 as YYDKDF (reference sequence). The CDR3 sequence is 18 residues long. Here the CDR3 reads CATSRSPSWTSGKETQYF. The CDR3 DNA reads as TGTGCCACCAGCAGATCGCCATCGTGGACTAGCGGGAAAGAGACCCAGTACTTC.

This clone was seen a few times. This chain connects TRBV29-1 to TRBJ1-2; tentatively, D is TRBD1 (6 bases). Trimming took 7 bases from V and 6 from J, leaving 15 bases between them. Germline-derived CDR1 and CDR2 are SQVTM and ANQGSEA. The CDR3 extends over 12 amino acids. The DNA of the CDR3 is TGCAGCGGTGGGGACACTCGTGATGGCTACACCTTC. Protein: CSGGDTRDGYTF.